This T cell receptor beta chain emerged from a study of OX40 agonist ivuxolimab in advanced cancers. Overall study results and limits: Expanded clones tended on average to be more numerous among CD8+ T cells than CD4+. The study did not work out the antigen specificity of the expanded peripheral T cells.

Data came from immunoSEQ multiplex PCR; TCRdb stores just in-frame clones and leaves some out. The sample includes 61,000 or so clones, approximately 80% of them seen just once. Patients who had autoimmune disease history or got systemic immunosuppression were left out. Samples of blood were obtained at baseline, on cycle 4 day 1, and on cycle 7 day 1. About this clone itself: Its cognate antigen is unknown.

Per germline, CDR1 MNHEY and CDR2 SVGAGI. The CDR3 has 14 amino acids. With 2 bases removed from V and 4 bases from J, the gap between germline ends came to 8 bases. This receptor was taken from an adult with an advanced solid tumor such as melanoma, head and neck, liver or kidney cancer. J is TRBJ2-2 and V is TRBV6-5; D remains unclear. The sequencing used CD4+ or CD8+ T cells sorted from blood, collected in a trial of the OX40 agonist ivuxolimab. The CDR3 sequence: CASSYDLVTGELFF. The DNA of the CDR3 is TGTGCCAGCAGTTACGACTTAGTCACCGGGGAGCTGTTTTTT.